The TCR beta chain under discussion was sequenced for a study of blood T cell repertoires in COVID-19. The overall study: Collection of acute and convalescent COVID-19 samples took place in the United States, Italy and Spain.

A single count supports this clone. Germline V gives CDR1 KGHSH, CDR2 LQKENI. V gave up 1 base and J gave up 5 bases; unmatched junction bases: 6. The CDR3 is 16 residues long. The table came from immunoSEQ multiplex PCR; TCRdb's copy has only in-frame clones and leaves some out. The table lists approximately 67,000 clones, 90% to 95% of them singletons. The sequencing sample was made of peripheral blood. The gene calls are TRBV18 and TRBJ2-2; 8 bases are a match to TRBD1. The clonotype originates from a human donor in a cohort sampled during active COVID-19. CDR3 loop: CASSPQTGAMTGELFF. In DNA, the CDR3 is TGTGCCAGCTCACCACAGACAGGGGCGATGACCGGGGAGCTGTTTTTT.